This T cell receptor (beta chain) was obtained from a study of T cell changes during pregnancy in multiple sclerosis. Sequencing used immunoSEQ multiplex PCR; TCRdb keeps in-frame clones, though not all of them. The sample records approximately 37,000 clones, roughly nine tenths being singletons. V gave up 6 bases and J gave up 4 bases; unmatched junction bases: 10. Germline CDR1 KGHSH, CDR2 LQKENI. The CDR3 totals 15 residues. The sample in question was CD4+ T cells from peripheral blood mononuclear cells, obtained in the first trimester of pregnancy. The chain has TRBV18 and TRBJ1-2, with 8 bases aligning to TRBD1. The TCR was taken from a female donor with multiple sclerosis, enrolled in a pregnancy study. CDR3 DNA sequence: TGTGCCAGCTCTCAAAAACAGGGGGACCCCTATGGCTACACCTTC. Translating gives CASSQKQGDPYGYTF.